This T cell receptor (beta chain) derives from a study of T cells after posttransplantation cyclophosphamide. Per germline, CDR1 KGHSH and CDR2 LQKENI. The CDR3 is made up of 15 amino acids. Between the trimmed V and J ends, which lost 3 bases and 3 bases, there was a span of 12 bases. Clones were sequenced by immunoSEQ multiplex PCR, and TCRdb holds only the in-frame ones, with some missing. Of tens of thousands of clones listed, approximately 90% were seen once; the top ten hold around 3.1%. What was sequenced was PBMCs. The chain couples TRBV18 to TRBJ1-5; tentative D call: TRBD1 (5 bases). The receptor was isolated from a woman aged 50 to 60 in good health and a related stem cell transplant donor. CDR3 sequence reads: CASSPLEGINQPQHF. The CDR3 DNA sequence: TGTGCCAGCTCACCTTTGGAGGGGATCAATCAGCCCCAGCATTTT.